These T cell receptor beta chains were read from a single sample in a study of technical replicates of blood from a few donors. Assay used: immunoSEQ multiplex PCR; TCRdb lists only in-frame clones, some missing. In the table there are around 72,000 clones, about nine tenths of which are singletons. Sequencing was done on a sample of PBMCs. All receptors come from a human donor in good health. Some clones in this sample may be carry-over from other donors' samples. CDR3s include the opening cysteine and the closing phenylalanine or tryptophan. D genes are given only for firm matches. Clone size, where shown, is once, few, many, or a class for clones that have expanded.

cdr3_nt: TGTGCCAGCTCTCCCAACTCCTACGAGCAGTACTTC; cdr3_aa: CASSPNSYEQYF; v_call: TRBV18; clone_size: NA; d_call: NA; j_call: TRBJ2-7
cdr3_nt: TGTGCCAGCAGCCAAGAGCCGGGTTTTAACTACGAGCAGTACTTC; cdr3_aa: CASSQEPGFNYEQYF; v_call: TRBV14; clone_size: NA; d_call: NA; j_call: TRBJ2-7
cdr3_nt: TGTGCCAGCAGTGCGGGATATGGCTACACCTTC; cdr3_aa: CASSAGYGYTF; v_call: TRBV25-1; clone_size: NA; d_call: NA; j_call: TRBJ1-2
cdr3_nt: TGTGCCAGCAGCATTGGACAGGGCAGCTATGGCTACACCTTC; cdr3_aa: CASSIGQGSYGYTF; v_call: TRBV7-9; clone_size: NA; d_call: TRBD1; j_call: TRBJ1-2
cdr3_nt: TGCGCCAGCAGCCTTTCCAGCCCCGGCCCCGGGGAGGAGCAGTACTTC; cdr3_aa: CASSLSSPGPGEEQYF; v_call: TRBV4-3; clone_size: NA; d_call: NA; j_call: TRBJ2-7
cdr3_nt: TGTGCCAGCAGTGTTGGGGGGGCGAATGAAAAACTGTTTTTT; cdr3_aa: CASSVGGANEKLFF; v_call: TRBV2; clone_size: NA; d_call: NA; j_call: TRBJ1-4
cdr3_nt: TGTGCCAGCAGTTACGGGACATCAACCTCCTATAATTCACCCCTCCACTTT; cdr3_aa: CASSYGTSTSYNSPLHF; v_call: TRBV11-2; clone_size: NA; d_call: NA; j_call: TRBJ1-6
cdr3_nt: TGTGCCAGCTCACCCGACAGGGAGAGGAATTCACCCCTCCACTTT; cdr3_aa: CASSPDRERNSPLHF; v_call: TRBV18; clone_size: large; d_call: TRBD1; j_call: TRBJ1-6
cdr3_nt: TGTGCCACCAGCAGACAGGGTTATGGCTACACCTTC; cdr3_aa: CATSRQGYGYTF; v_call: TRBV15; clone_size: NA; d_call: NA; j_call: TRBJ1-2
cdr3_nt: TGTGCCAGCAGCCAAGATGGGCTAGCGGGAGTCGAGACCCAGTACTTC; cdr3_aa: CASSQDGLAGVETQYF; v_call: TRBV4-2; clone_size: NA; d_call: TRBD2; j_call: TRBJ2-5
cdr3_nt: TGTGCCAGCAGCTACCGGGACAGGGGTTACGAGCAGTACTTC; cdr3_aa: CASSYRDRGYEQYF; v_call: TRBV7-9; clone_size: NA; d_call: TRBD1; j_call: TRBJ2-7
cdr3_nt: TGTGCCAGCGGCCTCACGCAACTGACAAATTCACCCCTCCACTTT; cdr3_aa: CASGLTQLTNSPLHF; v_call: TRBV6-5; clone_size: NA; d_call: NA; j_call: TRBJ1-6
cdr3_nt: TGTGCCAGCAGTGGACAGGGTCCCTCCTACGAGCAGTACTTC; cdr3_aa: CASSGQGPSYEQYF; v_call: TRBV2; clone_size: NA; d_call: TRBD1; j_call: TRBJ2-7
cdr3_nt: TGCGCCAGCAGCTTGGAATTTTCGGGCACTGAAGCTTTCTTT; cdr3_aa: CASSLEFSGTEAFF; v_call: TRBV5-1; clone_size: NA; d_call: NA; j_call: TRBJ1-1
cdr3_nt: TGCGCCAGCAGCTTCGGGGGGGGCGACGAAAAACTGTTTTTT; cdr3_aa: CASSFGGGDEKLFF; v_call: TRBV5-1; clone_size: NA; d_call: NA; j_call: TRBJ1-4
cdr3_nt: TGTGCCAGCAGCAAAGAAGGGGCTGGAAACACCATATATTTT; cdr3_aa: CASSKEGAGNTIYF; v_call: TRBV21-1; clone_size: NA; d_call: NA; j_call: TRBJ1-3
cdr3_nt: TGTGCCAGCAGCTTAGGAGGGGCTGGAAACACCATATATTTT; cdr3_aa: CASSLGGAGNTIYF; v_call: TRBV7-3; clone_size: once; d_call: NA; j_call: TRBJ1-3
cdr3_nt: TGTGCCAGCAGCTTAGGAGAACCTGGGGCCAACGTCCTGACTTTC; cdr3_aa: CASSLGEPGANVLTF; v_call: TRBV7-9; clone_size: NA; d_call: NA; j_call: TRBJ2-6
cdr3_nt: TGCGCCAGCGGACTAGCGGGAGATACGCAGTATTTT; cdr3_aa: CASGLAGDTQYF; v_call: TRBV4-1; clone_size: few; d_call: TRBD2; j_call: TRBJ2-3
cdr3_nt: TGCGCCAGCAGCCAAGATGGGGGACAGGGTATCACTGGCTACACCTTC; cdr3_aa: CASSQDGGQGITGYTF; v_call: TRBV4-3; clone_size: NA; d_call: TRBD1; j_call: TRBJ1-2
cdr3_nt: TGTGCCAGCAGCACGGGGATAGATACGCAGTATTTT; cdr3_aa: CASSTGIDTQYF; v_call: TRBV7-2; clone_size: NA; d_call: NA; j_call: TRBJ2-3
cdr3_nt: TGTGCCAGCACTAATCTAGGGGGCAGATCCTACGAGCAGTACTTC; cdr3_aa: CASTNLGGRSYEQYF; v_call: TRBV6-1; clone_size: NA; d_call: TRBD1; j_call: TRBJ2-7
cdr3_nt: TGCAGCGCTGGGCCCGACGGCTTATATGGCTACACCTTC; cdr3_aa: CSAGPDGLYGYTF; v_call: TRBV29-1; clone_size: NA; d_call: NA; j_call: TRBJ1-2
cdr3_nt: TGTGCCAGCAGCTTAACGTCGGTACCCGGGGAGCTGTTTTTT; cdr3_aa: CASSLTSVPGELFF; v_call: TRBV7-3; clone_size: NA; d_call: NA; j_call: TRBJ2-2
cdr3_nt: TGTGCCAGCAGCTTAGTAGGGGGCGCGGATCAGCCCCAGCATTTT; cdr3_aa: CASSLVGGADQPQHF; v_call: TRBV7-2; clone_size: NA; d_call: TRBD1; j_call: TRBJ1-5
cdr3_nt: TGTGCCAGCAGCTGGAGTGAAGAATACGAGCAGTACTTC; cdr3_aa: CASSWSEEYEQYF; v_call: TRBV11-2; clone_size: few; d_call: NA; j_call: TRBJ2-7
cdr3_nt: TGTGCCAGCAGCGGCTCGATATGGACAGGGGACAACTATGGCTACACCTTC; cdr3_aa: CASSGSIWTGDNYGYTF; v_call: TRBV9; clone_size: NA; d_call: TRBD1; j_call: TRBJ1-2
cdr3_nt: TGCGCCAGCAGCTTACGGACAGGGGGCGATGCAGATACGCAGTATTTT; cdr3_aa: CASSLRTGGDADTQYF; v_call: TRBV4-3; clone_size: NA; d_call: TRBD1; j_call: TRBJ2-3
cdr3_nt: TGTGCCAGCAGCTTGGACATTACGAACACTGAAGCTTTCTTT; cdr3_aa: CASSLDITNTEAFF; v_call: TRBV5-4; clone_size: few; d_call: NA; j_call: TRBJ1-1
cdr3_nt: TGCGCCAGCAGCCCCATAGCGGGGACTAGCACAGATACGCAGTATTTT; cdr3_aa: CASSPIAGTSTDTQYF; v_call: TRBV5-1; clone_size: once; d_call: TRBD2; j_call: TRBJ2-3
cdr3_nt: TGCGCCAGCAGCCAGGGACTATTATACGAGCAGTACTTC; cdr3_aa: CASSQGLLYEQYF; v_call: TRBV4-3; clone_size: once; d_call: TRBD2; j_call: TRBJ2-7
cdr3_nt: TGTGCCAGCAGCTTAATCGACACGTACCAAGAGACCCAGTACTTC; cdr3_aa: CASSLIDTYQETQYF; v_call: TRBV7-8; clone_size: NA; d_call: NA; j_call: TRBJ2-5
cdr3_nt: TGTGCCAGCAGTTCCCTGTCGGGCACAGATACGCAGTATTTT; cdr3_aa: CASSSLSGTDTQYF; v_call: TRBV7-2; clone_size: NA; d_call: NA; j_call: TRBJ2-3
cdr3_nt: TGTGCCTGGAGTGTATCACTTGAAGCTTTCTTT; cdr3_aa: CAWSVSLEAFF; v_call: TRBV30; clone_size: many; d_call: NA; j_call: TRBJ1-1
cdr3_nt: TGTGCCAGTAGTATCCAGGACTATACCAACTATGGCTACACCTTC; cdr3_aa: CASSIQDYTNYGYTF; v_call: TRBV19; clone_size: once; d_call: NA; j_call: TRBJ1-2
cdr3_nt: TGTGCCAGCAGCTCCCTCTCGCGGGGTTCTGAAGCTTTCTTT; cdr3_aa: CASSSLSRGSEAFF; v_call: TRBV7-8; clone_size: NA; d_call: NA; j_call: TRBJ1-1
cdr3_nt: TGCGCCAGCAGATGGGCGACAGGGATGTTGGGTGAGCAGTTCTTC; cdr3_aa: CASRWATGMLGEQFF; v_call: TRBV5-1; clone_size: NA; d_call: TRBD1; j_call: TRBJ2-1
cdr3_nt: TGCGCCAGCAGCTTGGCTGCGGAGACCTACGAGCAGTACTTC; cdr3_aa: CASSLAAETYEQYF; v_call: TRBV5-1; clone_size: NA; d_call: NA; j_call: TRBJ2-7
cdr3_nt: TGTGCCAGCAGCGTAACAGGGGAGTTGGCCAAAAACATTCAGTACTTC; cdr3_aa: CASSVTGELAKNIQYF; v_call: TRBV9; clone_size: NA; d_call: TRBD1; j_call: TRBJ2-4
cdr3_nt: TGTGCCAGCAGCGTTTCGGGACAGGACTATGGCTACACCTTC; cdr3_aa: CASSVSGQDYGYTF; v_call: TRBV9; clone_size: NA; d_call: TRBD1; j_call: TRBJ1-2
cdr3_nt: TGTGCCAGCAGCTTCCGTCCCGGGACAGAAACCGGGGAGCTGTTTTTT; cdr3_aa: CASSFRPGTETGELFF; v_call: TRBV9; clone_size: NA; d_call: TRBD1; j_call: TRBJ2-2
cdr3_nt: TGTGCCAGCAGCCCAACGGACGGGGAACCTGGGGATACGCAGTATTTT; cdr3_aa: CASSPTDGEPGDTQYF; v_call: TRBV4-2; clone_size: NA; d_call: NA; j_call: TRBJ2-3
cdr3_nt: TGTGCCAGCAGCACCTCAGGGGCTGGGGCCAACGTCCTGACTTTC; cdr3_aa: CASSTSGAGANVLTF; v_call: TRBV7-9; clone_size: NA; d_call: NA; j_call: TRBJ2-6
cdr3_nt: TGTGCCAGCAGCGTAGGGCCGTTGAACACTGAAGCTTTCTTT; cdr3_aa: CASSVGPLNTEAFF; v_call: TRBV9; clone_size: NA; d_call: NA; j_call: TRBJ1-1
cdr3_nt: TGTGCCAGCAGCCCTTCCGCGACCCCGGGTGAGCAGTTCTTC; cdr3_aa: CASSPSATPGEQFF; v_call: TRBV11-2; clone_size: NA; d_call: NA; j_call: TRBJ2-1
cdr3_nt: TGTGCCAGCAGCAAAGGTCCCAGGGGGTCCAATGGCTACACCTTC; cdr3_aa: CASSKGPRGSNGYTF; v_call: TRBV21-1; clone_size: NA; d_call: NA; j_call: TRBJ1-2
cdr3_nt: TGTGCCAGCAGCCAGGCCGAGCGGGGGCCCGAAGAGACCCAGTACTTC; cdr3_aa: CASSQAERGPEETQYF; v_call: TRBV7-2; clone_size: NA; d_call: TRBD2; j_call: TRBJ2-5
cdr3_nt: TGTGCCAGCAGCTTACTATCGAGCGATACGCAGTATTTT; cdr3_aa: CASSLLSSDTQYF; v_call: TRBV7-9; clone_size: NA; d_call: NA; j_call: TRBJ2-3
cdr3_nt: TGTGCTAGTGGTTTGGTTGTGGGGCGCAGGCAAGAGACCCAGTACTTC; cdr3_aa: CASGLVVGRRQETQYF; v_call: TRBV12-5; clone_size: once; d_call: NA; j_call: TRBJ2-5
cdr3_nt: TGTGCCAGCAGACGCACTATTTACAATGAGCAGTTCTTC; cdr3_aa: CASRRTIYNEQFF; v_call: TRBV6-5; clone_size: NA; d_call: NA; j_call: TRBJ2-1
cdr3_nt: TGTGCCAGCAGCTTAAGCGGGAGGGCCACTGATACGCAGTATTTT; cdr3_aa: CASSLSGRATDTQYF; v_call: TRBV11-3; clone_size: NA; d_call: TRBD2; j_call: TRBJ2-3
cdr3_nt: TGTGCCAGCAGGGAGACAGGAACCTATGGCTACACCTTC; cdr3_aa: CASRETGTYGYTF; v_call: TRBV6-5; clone_size: NA; d_call: NA; j_call: TRBJ1-2
cdr3_nt: TGTGCCAGCAGCTTAGATGGGAGCGATGGCGAGCAGTACTTC; cdr3_aa: CASSLDGSDGEQYF; v_call: TRBV11-2; clone_size: few; d_call: NA; j_call: TRBJ2-7
cdr3_nt: TGTGCCAGCACCATGAGGACTAGCGGTTACAATGAGCAGTTCTTC; cdr3_aa: CASTMRTSGYNEQFF; v_call: TRBV7-9; clone_size: NA; d_call: TRBD2; j_call: TRBJ2-1
cdr3_nt: TGTGCCAGCAGCCTAAACAGGGTCCAAGAGACCCAGTACTTC; cdr3_aa: CASSLNRVQETQYF; v_call: TRBV6-5; clone_size: NA; d_call: NA; j_call: TRBJ2-5
cdr3_nt: TGTGCCAGCAGCCAAGGGGGACAGCGACCAAATGAAAAACTGTTTTTT; cdr3_aa: CASSQGGQRPNEKLFF; v_call: TRBV4-2; clone_size: NA; d_call: TRBD1; j_call: TRBJ1-4
cdr3_nt: TGCGCCAGCAGCCACCCGGTCCGGGGATACAATGAGCAGTTCTTC; cdr3_aa: CASSHPVRGYNEQFF; v_call: TRBV4-1; clone_size: NA; d_call: NA; j_call: TRBJ2-1
cdr3_nt: TGCGCCAGCAGCTTGGAGGGCCCCCGGGGCACTGAAGCTTTCTTT; cdr3_aa: CASSLEGPRGTEAFF; v_call: TRBV5-1; clone_size: once; d_call: NA; j_call: TRBJ1-1
cdr3_nt: TGTGCCAGCAGCCTTGGACTAGCGGGAGGTTTGGAGTACTTC; cdr3_aa: CASSLGLAGGLEYF; v_call: TRBV4-2; clone_size: NA; d_call: TRBD2; j_call: TRBJ2-7
cdr3_nt: TGTGCCAGCAGCACCAGACAGGGGGGAGAAAAACTGTTTTTT; cdr3_aa: CASSTRQGGEKLFF; v_call: TRBV7-9; clone_size: NA; d_call: TRBD1; j_call: TRBJ1-4